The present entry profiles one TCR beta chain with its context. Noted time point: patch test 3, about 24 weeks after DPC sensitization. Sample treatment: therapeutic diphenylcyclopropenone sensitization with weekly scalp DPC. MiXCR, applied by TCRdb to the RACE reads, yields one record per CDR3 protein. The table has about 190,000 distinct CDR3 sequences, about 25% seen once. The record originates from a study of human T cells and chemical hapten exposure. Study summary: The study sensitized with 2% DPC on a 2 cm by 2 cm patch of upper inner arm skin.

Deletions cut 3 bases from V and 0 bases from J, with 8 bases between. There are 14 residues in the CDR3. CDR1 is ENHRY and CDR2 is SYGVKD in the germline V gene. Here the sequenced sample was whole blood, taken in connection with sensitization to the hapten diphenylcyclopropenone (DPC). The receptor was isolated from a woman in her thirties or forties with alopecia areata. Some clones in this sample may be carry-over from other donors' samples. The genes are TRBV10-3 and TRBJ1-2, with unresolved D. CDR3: CAISDRQANYGYTF. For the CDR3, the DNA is TGTGCCATCAGTGACAGGCAAGCTAACTATGGCTACACCTTC.